This TCR beta chain was profiled in a study of cytomegalovirus exposure and HLA in healthy donors. This CDR3 is built from 13 residues. CDR1 is MNHNY and CDR2 is SVGAGI in the germline V gene (reference sequence). Trimming stripped 2 bases from V and 8 bases from J, with 7 bases between. The PCR used 60 Vbeta and 13 Jbeta primers. The assay was immunoSEQ multiplex PCR, and TCRdb's table has in-frame clones only and misses some. The sample consists of roughly 190,000 clones, around 77% of them appearing once. The table lists this clone with a few counts. Sample: PBMCs. This clonotype was obtained from a female donor in good health and CMV-seronegative. The rearrangement uses TRBV6-6 and TRBJ1-6; D is ambiguous. The chain's CDR3 is CASSYEEDSPLHF. CDR3 nucleotide sequence: TGTGCCAGCAGTTACGAGGAGGATTCACCCCTCCACTTT.